The 25 T cell receptor beta chains in this list originate from one sample, sequenced in a study of a mutant IDH1 vaccine in newly diagnosed glioma. The data were produced by immunoSEQ multiplex PCR, yet TCRdb's version contains in-frame clones alone and is incomplete. The table records about 98,000 clones, around nine tenths of them present only once. Time point defined: baseline, week 1 (first vaccination visit). The treatment was: pre-vaccination baseline after standard-of-care therapy. Sequenced material: PBMCs, taken from a glioma patient treated with radiotherapy, temozolomide or both. These receptors all stem from a woman in her fifties or sixties with glioma.

This clone was recorded once. The chain is built from TRBV11-2 and TRBJ2-1; TRBD2 is a possible D gene (7 bases). Germline V lookup: CDR1 SGHAT, CDR2 FQNNGV. V lost 11 bases, J lost 8 bases, and 16 bases lay in between. This CDR3 contains 12 residues. In nucleotides, the CDR3 is TGTGCCTCCTTCCCGGGGGGCCATGAGCAGTTCTTC. Its protein is CASFPGGHEQFF.

This chain links TRBV4-2 with TRBJ2-5; 8 nucleotides align to TRBD1. CDR1 is LGHNA and CDR2 is YNFKEQ in the germline V gene. The CDR3 extends over 13 amino acids. Losses at the gene ends were 6 bases for V and 4 bases for J; bases not matched to a gene: 4. The CDR3 region has the DNA TGTGCCAGCAGGCAGACAGGGGCAGAGACCCAGTACTTC. Amino acid sequence: CASRQTGAETQYF.

The table lists this clone with a count of one. This chain connects TRBV27 to TRBJ1-6; TRBD1 agrees at 8 bases. The ends lost 3 bases at V and 7 bases at J; junction bases unmatched: 5. The CDR3 has 15 amino acids. Per germline, CDR1 MNHEY and CDR2 SMNVEV (reference sequence). The CDR3 spells CASSLGQGANSPLHF. Here the CDR3 DNA reads TGTGCCAGCAGTTTGGGTCAGGGGGCAAATTCACCCCTCCACTTT.

The V and J genes are TRBV2 and TRBJ1-1, with 10 bases matching TRBD1. From germline, CDR1 is SNHLY and CDR2 FYNNEI. The CDR3 has 13 residues. V lost 6 bases to trimming and J lost 7 bases; unmatched junction nucleotides: 5. CDR3 region: CASSPDRGGEAFF. DNA for the CDR3: TGTGCCAGCAGCCCGGACAGGGGGGGTGAAGCTTTCTTT. Complete variable domain (other parts from reference TRBV2 and TRBJ1-1): EPEVTQTPSHQVTQMGQEVILRCVPISNHLYFYWYRQILGQKVEFLVSFYNNEISEKSEIFDDQFSVERPDGSNFTLKIRSTKLEDSAMYFCASSPDRGGEAFFGQGTRLTVV.

This sequence joins TRBV6-4 and TRBJ2-6; 11 nucleotides align to TRBD1. The CDR3 is 19 residues long. The germline gives CDR1 MRHNA, CDR2 SNTAGT. The V segment lost 2 bases and the J segment 2 bases; nucleotides outside the gene matches: 8. The CDR3 loop reads CASSDQPGQGAAGANVLTF. The CDR3 DNA reads TGTGCCAGCAGTGACCAACCCGGACAGGGGGCAGCTGGGGCCAACGTCCTGACTTTC.

The genes are TRBV10-3 and TRBJ2-3; no definite D call. Deletions cut 2 bases from V and 2 bases from J, with 8 bases between. The CDR3 contains 14 residues. CDR1 and CDR2 (germline): ENHRY, SYGVKD. CDR3 bases: TGTGCCATCAGTGAGACGCAGCACACAGATACGCAGTATTTT. Amino acids: CAISETQHTDTQYF.

The chain links TRBV5-1 to TRBJ1-3, with no clear D. Trimming pared 4 bases from V and 1 base from J, leaving 9 bases between. The germline CDR1 and CDR2 sequences are SGHRS and YFSETQ. The CDR3 contains 14 residues. This CDR3 reads CASSETTSGNTIYF. The CDR3 DNA is TGCGCCAGCAGCGAGACCACATCTGGAAACACCATATATTTT. The whole variable domain, remainder taken from reference TRBV5-1 and TRBJ1-3, is KAGVTQTPRYLIKTRGQQVTLSCSPISGHRSVSWYQQTPGQGLQFLFEYFSETQRNKGNFPGRFSGRQFSNSRSEMNVSTLELGDSALYLCASSETTSGNTIYFGEGSWLTVV.

In this sample, this clone turned up once. The rearrangement joins TRBV5-6 to TRBJ1-3; tentatively, D is TRBD1 (5 bases). V shed 0 bases and J shed 4 bases, with 8 bases lying between them. This CDR3 has 14 residues. CDR1 is SGHDT, CDR2 YYEEEE, per germline. The CDR3, as DNA: TGTGCCAGCAGCTTGGGCGGGACGGGAAACACCATATATTTT. Its translation: CASSLGGTGNTIYF.

V usage is TRBV9 and J usage is TRBJ2-4; 8 bases agree with TRBD2. The CDR3 extends over 15 amino acids. Germline V gene sequence: CDR1 SGDLS, CDR2 YYNGEE. J gave up 6 bases and V 0 bases, and 5 bases lay outside the gene matches. The CDR3 coding sequence is TGTGCCAGCAGCGTAGGATCCCGGGGGGGAAACATTCAGTACTTC. Amino acid sequence: CASSVGSRGGNIQYF.

This chain connects TRBV30 to TRBJ1-2, with no clear D. Germline CDR1 is GTSNPN and CDR2 is SVGIG (reference sequence). The ends were cut back, 0 bases at V and 7 bases at J, with 9 bases in the middle. The CDR3 totals 12 residues. For the CDR3, the DNA is TGTGCCTGGAGTGTACAAGGGCTTGGCTACACCTTC. Translated: CAWSVQGLGYTF.

V and J are TRBV2 and TRBJ2-7, with 7 bases matching TRBD1. CDR1 and CDR2 (germline): SNHLY, FYNNEI. The CDR3 runs 14 residues. The J segment lost 5 bases and the V segment lost 6 bases, leaving 10 bases of the junction unmatched. The CDR3 loop is CASRLQGRGHEQYF. CDR3 sequence (DNA): TGTGCCAGCAGATTACAGGGTAGGGGGCACGAGCAGTACTTC.

The DNA of the CDR3 is TGTGCCAGCAGCTCATTGGGCGGGAGGGCATTCGGGGAGCTGTTTTTT. Translation gives CASSSLGGRAFGELFF. This chain connects TRBV7-3 to TRBJ2-2; TRBD2 matches 9 bases. CDR1 and CDR2 (germline): SGHTA, FQGTGA. CDR3 length: 16 amino acids. V lost 4 bases, J lost 7 bases, and 10 bases stayed unmatched.

The rearrangement links TRBV6-6 to TRBJ2-7; D call uncertain. Trimming shortened V by 8 bases and J by 1 base, and 12 bases separated the two germline ends. The CDR3 has 13 amino acids. The germline gives CDR1 MNHNY, CDR2 SVGAGI (reference sequence). The CDR3 is CASSPDGSYEQYF. The CDR3 region has the DNA TGTGCCAGCTCCCCTGACGGATCCTACGAGCAGTACTTC.

The rearrangement uses TRBV7-9 and TRBJ2-5; unclear D gene. Trimming left V 1 base short and J 10 bases short, with 10 bases between. The CDR3 runs to 12 residues. From germline, CDR1 is SEHNR and CDR2 FQNEAQ (reference sequence). CDR3 coding DNA: TGTGCCAGCAGCTTAGTCGCCCTCGACCAGTACTTC. Amino acids: CASSLVALDQYF.

This chain joins TRBV28 and TRBJ1-5; perhaps TRBD1 as D (6 bases). The CDR3 is made up of 14 amino acids. Trimming cost V 4 bases and J 3 bases, with 10 bases left between them. Germline assignment: CDR1 MDHEN and CDR2 SYDVKM. CDR3 bases: TGTGCCAGCAGTTCCGGACAGTTCAATCAGCCCCAGCATTTT. It encodes CASSSGQFNQPQHF.

The table lists this clone with a few counts. Germline and junction disagree at one end, which may indicate a read error. J is TRBJ2-1 and V is TRBV7-7, with D uncertain. Germline lookup yields CDR1 SSHAT and CDR2 FNYEAQ (reference sequence). This CDR3 comprises 13 residues. The CDR3 spells CASSLRVGNEQFF. CDR3 in DNA: TGTGCTAGCAGTCTCAGAGTGGGCAATGAGCAGTTCTTC.

V is TRBV5-6 and J is TRBJ2-2; possibly TRBD1 or TRBD2 for D (6 bases each). This CDR3 has 15 amino acids. V lost 0 bases to trimming and J lost 7 bases, with 13 bases between them. The germline V gene encodes CDR1 SGHDT and CDR2 YYEEEE. The CDR3 reads CASSLGRGQVGELFF. CDR3 nucleotide sequence: TGTGCCAGCAGCTTGGGCCGGGGGCAGGTCGGGGAGCTGTTTTTT.

This chain joins TRBV29-1 and TRBJ1-4; 8 bases fit TRBD1. Germline CDR1 and CDR2: SQVTM and ANQGSEA. CDR3 size: 13 residues. V gave up 6 bases and J gave up 8 bases; unmatched junction bases: 8. CDR3 amino acids: CSVSGTGGEKLFF. CDR3 nucleotides: TGCAGCGTCTCCGGGACAGGAGGCGAAAAACTGTTTTTT.

The rearrangement links TRBV5-1 to TRBJ1-1, with unresolved D. The CDR3 totals 14 residues. Germline CDR1 reads SGHRS; CDR2 reads YFSETQ. V shed 0 bases and J shed 1 base, with 7 bases lying between them. DNA of the CDR3: TGCGCCAGCAGCTTGGCCCTCAAGAACACTGAAGCTTTCTTT. This sequence encodes CASSLALKNTEAFF.

The CDR3 DNA is TGTGCCAGCAGTCTCCTAGTGGGGACCGGGGCCAACGTCCTGACTTTC. The encoded protein is CASSLLVGTGANVLTF. This sequence joins TRBV27 and TRBJ2-6; D might be TRBD1 or TRBD2, each matching 5 bases. V lost 5 bases to trimming and J lost 4 bases, with 15 bases between them. The CDR3 contains 16 residues. The germline gives CDR1 MNHEY, CDR2 SMNVEV (reference sequence).

The chain joins TRBV5-1 to TRBJ2-6; no reliable D call. The CDR3 loop spans 17 amino acids. CDR1 and CDR2 from the germline V gene are SGHRS and YFSETQ. V lost 1 base, J lost 4 bases, and 15 bases lay in between. The CDR3 loop reads CASSLHSPIPGANVLTF. Written as DNA, the CDR3 is TGCGCCAGCAGCTTGCATTCCCCCATCCCCGGGGCCAACGTCCTGACTTTC.

This clone has a single count. J is TRBJ2-1 and V is TRBV10-2, with 14 bases aligning to TRBD2. This CDR3 comprises 15 residues. With V trimmed by 6 bases and J by 6 bases, 4 bases remained unmatched. Germline V gene sequence: CDR1 WSHSY, CDR2 SAAADI. The CDR3 bases are TGCGCCAGCAGCCCGGGACTAGCGGGGGCCAATGAGCAGTTCTTC. Amino acids: CASSPGLAGANEQFF.

This clone showed up just once. The rearrangement uses TRBV18 and TRBJ1-1; TRBD1 matches 9 bases. This CDR3 is built from 17 residues. The V segment lost 2 bases and the J segment 6 bases; nucleotides outside the gene matches: 13. Germline V gene data show CDR1 as KGHSH and CDR2 as LQKENI. The CDR3 DNA reads TGTGCCAGCTCACCATGGGGGACAGGGAACGGGATCGCTGAAGCTTTCTTT. Encoded protein: CASSPWGTGNGIAEAFF.

The chain couples TRBV6-5 to TRBJ1-5, with 8 nucleotides matching TRBD1. V was pared by 4 bases and J by 0 bases, with 2 bases of the junction left unmatched. CDR3 size: 15 residues. CDR1 is MNHEY, CDR2 SVGAGI, per germline. CDR3 DNA sequence: TGTGCCAGCAGTTTCGACAGGGGTAGCAATCAGCCCCAGCATTTT. Its protein is CASSFDRGSNQPQHF.

V gene TRBV7-8 combines with J gene TRBJ2-7; TRBD2 is a possible D gene (5 bases). Germline V gene sequence: CDR1 SGHVS, CDR2 FQNEAQ. This CDR3 contains 11 residues. The ends were cut back, 8 bases at V and 7 bases at J, with 12 bases in the middle. CDR3 residues: CASHSGREQYF. The DNA for the CDR3 is TGTGCCAGCCACTCGGGAAGGGAGCAGTACTTC.